Shown below are 29 T cell receptor beta chains from a single sample sequenced in a study of OX40 agonist ivuxolimab in advanced cancers. Measured with immunoSEQ multiplex PCR; TCRdb has only the in-frame clones, and not every one. The sample has tens of thousands of clones; approximately 86% are singletons. This material consisted of CD4+ or CD8+ T cells sorted from blood, taken in a trial of the OX40 agonist ivuxolimab. The receptors here all came from an adult with an advanced solid tumor such as melanoma, head and neck, liver or kidney cancer.

V is TRBV6-5 and J is TRBJ2-2, with D perhaps TRBD1 (6 bases). The CDR3 sequence is 15 residues long. CDR1 MNHEY and CDR2 SVGAGI come from the germline V gene. V was trimmed by 6 bases and J by 0 bases, leaving 11 bases between them. The CDR3 nucleotides are TGTGCCAGCAGGGAATCAGGGGCGAACACCGGGGAGCTGTTTTTT. This gives the protein CASRESGANTGELFF.

The chain has TRBV6-5 and TRBJ2-5; D is uncertain. V dropped 5 bases and J dropped 5 bases, with 9 bases sitting between them. This CDR3 contains 12 residues. In germline, CDR1 is MNHEY, CDR2 SVGAGI. In DNA, the CDR3 is TGTGCCAGCAGTCCACTTGGGGAGACCCAGTACTTC. Residues: CASSPLGETQYF.

The chain has TRBV19 and TRBJ2-7; D is ambiguous. The CDR3 is 14 amino acids. Looked up from germline, CDR1 is LNHDA and CDR2 is SQIVND (reference sequence). Trimming stripped 7 bases from V and 2 bases from J, with 15 bases between. This CDR3 reads CASTSPDRPYEQYF. The CDR3 DNA reads as TGTGCCAGTACCTCCCCCGACCGCCCCTACGAGCAGTACTTC.

The J gene is TRBJ2-5, the V gene TRBV7-8; D uncertain. Germline V gene lookup returns CDR1 SGHVS and CDR2 FQNEAQ. The CDR3 runs to 14 residues. Trimming took 3 bases from V and 1 from J, leaving 9 bases between them. The CDR3 is CASSFGGSQETQYF. The CDR3 coding sequence is TGTGCCAGCAGCTTCGGCGGTTCCCAAGAGACCCAGTACTTC. Full variable domain (rest looked up from reference TRBV7-8 and TRBJ2-5): GAGVSQSPRYKVAKRGQDVALRCDPISGHVSLFWYQQALGQGPEFLTYFQNEAQLDKSGLPSDRFFAERPEGSVSTLKIQRTQQEDSAVYLCASSFGGSQETQYFGPGTRLLVL.

V gene TRBV7-2 combines with J gene TRBJ1-2; the match to TRBD1 covers 7 bases. This CDR3 is 15 amino acids long. Looked up from germline, CDR1 is SGHTA and CDR2 is FQGNSA. Unmatched junction bases numbered 7, after V lost 3 bases and J lost 3 bases. CDR3 nucleotide sequence: TGTGCCAGCAGCTTTATCACCGGGACAGACTATGGCTACACCTTC. Encoded protein: CASSFITGTDYGYTF.

J is TRBJ1-1 and V is TRBV30; 7 nucleotides agree with TRBD1. Germline loops: CDR1 GTSNPN, CDR2 SVGIG (reference sequence). With 1 base clipped from V and 5 bases from J, the junction kept 10 bases outside the gene matches. There are 15 residues in the CDR3. CDR3 protein: CAWSGQGQLKTEAFF. The CDR3 DNA reads as TGTGCCTGGAGTGGGCAGGGACAGTTAAAAACTGAAGCTTTCTTT. Based on the CDR3 plus reference TRBV30 and TRBJ1-1, the full variable domain is SQTIHQWPATLVQPVGSPLSLECTVEGTSNPNLYWYRQAAGRGLQLLFYSVGIGQISSEVPQNLSASRPQDRQFILSSKKLLLSDSGFYLCAWSGQGQLKTEAFFGQGTRLTVV.

The chain couples TRBV6-1 to TRBJ2-7; a weak D match, TRBD1 (5 bases). With 6 bases removed from V and 3 bases from J, the gap between germline ends came to 9 bases. Per the germline V gene, CDR1 is MNHNS and CDR2 is SASEGT. This CDR3 comprises 12 residues. CDR3 region: CASRGDSYEQYF. The CDR3 nucleotides are TGTGCCAGCAGAGGAGACAGCTACGAGCAGTACTTC.

A note on this clone: Sequence at one end of the junction differs from germline and may be a read error. The chain links TRBV2 to TRBJ2-1; D may match TRBD1 or TRBD2 (5 bases each). The length of the CDR3 is 16 residues. CDR1 and CDR2 (germline): SNHLY, FYNNEI. Here the CDR3 reads CASSASGVSWGPGFLF. CDR3 sequence (DNA): TGTGCCAGCAGCGCCTCCGGGGTCAGTTGGGGCCCAGGGTTTCTCTTC. The variable domain in full, completed from reference TRBV2 and TRBJ2-1, reads EPEVTQTPSHQVTQMGQEVILRCVPISNHLYFYWYRQILGQKVEFLVSFYNNEISEKSEIFDDQFSVERPDGSNFTLKIRSTKLEDSAMYFCASSASGVSWGPGFLFGPGTRLTVL.

The V call is TRBV10-3, the J call TRBJ2-7; possibly TRBD2 for D (6 bases). Trimming pared 6 bases from V and 0 bases from J, leaving 12 bases between. The germline V gene encodes CDR1 ENHRY and CDR2 SYGVKD. This CDR3 is 14 amino acids long. The chain's CDR3 is CAIRFGGSSYEQYF. In DNA, the CDR3 is TGTGCCATCAGGTTTGGGGGGAGCTCCTACGAGCAGTACTTC.

Only one count was recorded for this clone. The V gene is TRBV7-9, the J gene TRBJ2-7; TRBD1 matches 8 bases. CDR1 and CDR2 from the germline V gene are SEHNR and FQNEAQ (reference sequence). The CDR3 has 14 residues. The V segment lost 2 bases and the J segment 4 bases; nucleotides outside the gene matches: 4. The CDR3 is CASSLWTGPYEQYF. CDR3 coding DNA: TGTGCCAGCAGCTTATGGACAGGGCCTTACGAGCAGTACTTC.

This clone showed up just once. This chain connects TRBV6-5 to TRBJ2-7, with 8 bases identical to TRBD2. There are 15 residues in the CDR3. V shed 6 bases, J shed 6 bases, and the junction held 13 bases outside the gene matches. CDR1 MNHEY and CDR2 SVGAGI come from the germline V gene. The CDR3 here is CASRRTGGQISEQYF. In nucleotides, the CDR3 is TGTGCCAGCAGGAGAACGGGGGGGCAGATCTCCGAGCAGTACTTC.

The rearrangement joins TRBV29-1 to TRBJ2-3; TRBD2 matches 8 bases. The CDR3 is made up of 14 amino acids. Germline values: CDR1 SQVTM, CDR2 ANQGSEA. J gave up 0 bases and V 7 bases, and 6 bases lay outside the gene matches. The CDR3 coding sequence is TGCAGCGCTGGGACTAGGGCAAGCACAGATACGCAGTATTTT. Its translation is CSAGTRASTDTQYF.

This clone was counted once. This chain connects TRBV5-4 to TRBJ1-3; D gene unclear. V lost 0 bases to trimming and J lost 0 bases, with 7 bases between them. This CDR3 is 15 amino acids long. Per germline, CDR1 SGHNT and CDR2 YYREEE (reference sequence). CDR3 coding DNA: TGTGCCAGCAGCTTGGGACGGCTCTCTGGAAACACCATATATTTT. This encodes CASSLGRLSGNTIYF.

This chain uses TRBV4-2 with TRBJ1-1, with 7 bases aligning to TRBD1. The V segment lost 0 bases and the J segment 1 base; nucleotides outside the gene matches: 5. Germline lookup yields CDR1 LGHNA and CDR2 YNFKEQ. The CDR3 runs 16 residues. CDR3 bases: TGTGCCAGCAGCCAAGATGGAACAGGGGAGAACACTGAAGCTTTCTTT. Translating it yields CASSQDGTGENTEAFF.

The chain links TRBV9 to TRBJ1-2, with 9 bases aligning to TRBD1. With 4 bases clipped from V and 5 bases from J, the junction kept 6 bases outside the gene matches. Germline CDR1 and CDR2: SGDLS and YYNGEE. The CDR3 contains 14 residues. CDR3: CASSPQGAGYGYTF. The CDR3 bases are TGTGCCAGCAGCCCACAGGGGGCGGGGTATGGCTACACCTTC.

V usage is TRBV19 and J usage is TRBJ1-3; D unresolved. CDR1 and CDR2 (germline): LNHDA, SQIVND (reference sequence). The CDR3 runs to 15 residues. Trimming pared 6 bases from V and 0 bases from J, leaving 12 bases between. The CDR3: CASRSRINSGNTIYF. The CDR3 DNA reads TGTGCCAGTAGAAGCCGTATTAACTCTGGAAACACCATATATTTT.

This chain uses TRBV11-2 with TRBJ1-4; D may be TRBD1 (5 bases). V was shortened by 0 bases and J by 11 bases, with 16 bases between the two germline ends. The CDR3 consists of 15 residues. From germline, CDR1 is SGHAT and CDR2 FQNNGV. CDR3 loop: CASSLDTGGMRKLFF. In DNA, the CDR3 is TGTGCCAGCAGCTTAGATACGGGGGGAATGAGGAAACTGTTTTTT.

The chain couples TRBV5-4 to TRBJ2-1, with D uncertain. V dropped 1 base and J dropped 5 bases, with 7 bases sitting between them. Germline assignment: CDR1 SGHNT and CDR2 YYREEE (reference sequence). This CDR3 comprises 13 residues. The CDR3 reads CASSLYHHNEQFF. The CDR3 bases are TGTGCCAGCAGCTTGTATCATCACAATGAGCAGTTCTTC.

The chain recombines TRBV7-9 with TRBJ2-7; TRBD2 agrees at 10 bases. This CDR3 region has 15 residues. V lost 4 bases, J lost 3 bases, and 6 bases stayed unmatched. Germline CDR1 is SEHNR and CDR2 is FQNEAQ (reference sequence). CDR3 protein: CASSSTRTSGYEQYF. CDR3 nucleotide sequence: TGTGCCAGCAGCTCAACTCGGACTAGCGGCTACGAGCAGTACTTC. Filled out from reference TRBV7-9 and TRBJ2-7, the complete variable domain reads DTGVSQNPRHKITKRGQNVTFRCDPISEHNRLYWYRQTLGQGPEFLTYFQNEAQLEKSRLLSDRFSAERPKGSFSTLEIQRTEQGDSAMYLCASSSTRTSGYEQYFGPGTRLTVT.

The chain combines TRBV6-1 with TRBJ1-4; the D gene is possibly TRBD1 (6 bases). The CDR3 runs 13 residues. V lost 8 bases, J lost 5 bases, and 12 bases lay in between. In germline, CDR1 is MNHNS, CDR2 SASEGT. This CDR3 is CASSRGQNEKLFF. CDR3 nucleotides: TGTGCCAGCTCCCGGGGGCAGAATGAAAAACTGTTTTTT.

The chain joins TRBV18 to TRBJ2-1; D is undetermined. CDR1 is KGHSH and CDR2 is LQKENI in the germline V gene. Trimming cost V 6 bases and J 3 bases, with 9 bases left between them. The CDR3 extends over 13 amino acids. For the CDR3, the DNA is TGTGCCAGCTCTGAACTCCTCTACAATGAGCAGTTCTTC. It specifies CASSELLYNEQFF.

The chain couples TRBV10-1 to TRBJ2-7, with a weak D call TRBD2 (6 bases). This CDR3 is built from 12 residues. Germline V lookup: CDR1 WNHNN, CDR2 SYGVQD (reference sequence). V lost 10 bases to trimming and J lost 2 bases, with 12 bases between them. CDR3 nucleotide sequence: TGCGCCACCAGCCGCGGGGCCTACGAGCAGTACTTC. As protein: CATSRGAYEQYF.

V and J are TRBV7-9 and TRBJ2-1; 8 nucleotides align to TRBD2. J gave up 7 bases and V 7 bases, and 9 bases lay outside the gene matches. Germline V gene lookup returns CDR1 SEHNR and CDR2 FQNEAQ (reference sequence). The CDR3 runs 14 residues. CDR3 DNA: TGTGCCAGCAACTCGGCGGGAGGTCGGAATGAGCAGTTCTTC. It codes for CASNSAGGRNEQFF.

The chain links TRBV9 to TRBJ2-7; 8 bases line up with TRBD2. V was pared by 4 bases and J by 0 bases, with 18 bases of the junction left unmatched. The CDR3 is made up of 19 amino acids. Germline CDR1 is SGDLS and CDR2 is YYNGEE. The CDR3 region is CASSPALGLAGRSSYEQYF. DNA for the CDR3: TGTGCCAGCAGCCCGGCCCTAGGGCTAGCGGGCCGAAGCTCCTACGAGCAGTACTTC. The full variable domain, completed using reference TRBV9 and TRBJ2-7, is DSGVTQTPKHLITATGQRVTLRCSPRSGDLSVYWYQQSLDQGLQFLIQYYNGEERAKGNILERFSAQQFPDLHSELNLSSLELGDSALYFCASSPALGLAGRSSYEQYFGPGTRLTVT.

The chain carries TRBV29-1 and TRBJ1-2, with 9 positions matching TRBD1. CDR3 length: 14 residues. Germline V gene sequence: CDR1 SQVTM, CDR2 ANQGSEA. V dropped 5 bases and J dropped 7; count of bases not matched to a gene: 11. CDR3 protein: CSVSVTGGASGYTF. The DNA for the CDR3 is TGCAGCGTTAGCGTCACAGGGGGCGCGAGTGGCTACACCTTC. Variable domain in full (rest from reference TRBV29-1 and TRBJ1-2): SAVISQKPSRDICQRGTSLTIQCQVDSQVTMMFWYRQQPGQSLTLIATANQGSEATYESGFVIDKFPISRPNLTFSTLTVSNMSPEDSSIYLCSVSVTGGASGYTFGSGTRLTVV.

The sample holds one count of this clone. The genes are TRBV7-9 and TRBJ1-1; D is possibly TRBD1 (5 bases). The germline V gene has CDR1 SEHNR and CDR2 FQNEAQ (reference sequence). The V end was cut by 2 bases, the J end by 4 bases, with 17 bases between. The CDR3 covers 16 residues. CDR3 sequence reads: CASSLSPGPLTTEAFF. The CDR3 DNA reads as TGTGCCAGCAGCTTATCACCGGGACCCCTCACCACTGAAGCTTTCTTT.

This clone showed up just a few times. The same CDR3 can be traced to other DNA sequences in this sample. This chain links TRBV7-9 with TRBJ2-2, with D perhaps matching TRBD2 (5 bases). Germline CDR1 reads SEHNR; CDR2 reads FQNEAQ (reference sequence). V gave up 4 bases and J gave up 5 bases, with 8 bases separating them. The CDR3 has 13 residues. The CDR3 DNA sequence: TGTGCCAGCAGCTATCCGGGGACCGGGGAGCTGTTTTTT. Amino acids: CASSYPGTGELFF.

The rearrangement uses TRBV18 and TRBJ2-5; maybe TRBD2 (7 bases). The germline V gene has CDR1 KGHSH and CDR2 LQKENI. The V and J ends lost 1 base and 0 bases respectively, with 9 bases between them. The CDR3 covers 15 residues. CDR3: CASSPRGGYQETQYF. CDR3 bases: TGTGCCAGCTCACCACGGGGGGGCTACCAAGAGACCCAGTACTTC.

V gene TRBV7-2 combines with J gene TRBJ1-2; D ambiguous. Germline values: CDR1 SGHTA, CDR2 FQGNSA. The CDR3 has 13 residues. V lost 4 bases to trimming and J lost 4 bases, with 10 bases between them. In DNA form, the CDR3 reads TGTGCCAGCAGCTACAACCGCGGCTATGGCTACACCTTC. It yields the protein CASSYNRGYGYTF.